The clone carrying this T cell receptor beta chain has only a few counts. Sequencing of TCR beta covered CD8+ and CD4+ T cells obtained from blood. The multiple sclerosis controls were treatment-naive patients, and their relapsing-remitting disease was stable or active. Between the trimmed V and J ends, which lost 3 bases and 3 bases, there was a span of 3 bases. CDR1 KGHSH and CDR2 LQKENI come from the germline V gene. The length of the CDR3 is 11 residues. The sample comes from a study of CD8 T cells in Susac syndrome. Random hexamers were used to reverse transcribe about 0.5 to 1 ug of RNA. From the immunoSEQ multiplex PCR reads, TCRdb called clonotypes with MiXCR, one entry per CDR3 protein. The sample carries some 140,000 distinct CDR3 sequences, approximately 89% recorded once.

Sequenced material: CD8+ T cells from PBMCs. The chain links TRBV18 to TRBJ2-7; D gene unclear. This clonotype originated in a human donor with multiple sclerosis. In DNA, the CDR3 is TGTGCCAGCTCACCGGGCTACGAGCAGTACTTC. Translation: CASSPGYEQYF.